The next 2 T cell receptor beta chains were all read from a single sample in a study of T cell repertoires in cytomegalovirus infection. TCRdb passed the reads through MiXCR, listing each CDR3 protein once. The data hold 150,000 to 200,000 distinct CDR3 sequences, with roughly a fifth observed a single time. The sequenced sample consisted of PBMCs. Receptor source: a human donor in good health (CMV status not recorded). Some clones in this sample may be carry-over from other donors' samples.

This clonotype has more than one count but fewer than ten. The V and J genes are TRBV15 and TRBJ1-6, with D possibly being TRBD1 (6 bases). V gave up 3 bases and J gave up 8 bases, with 20 bases separating them. In germline, CDR1 is LNHNV, CDR2 YYDKDF (reference sequence). This CDR3 contains 17 residues. The CDR3 loop reads CATSSPPGGGNYSPLHF. In nucleotides, the CDR3 is TGTGCCACCAGCAGCCCCCCTGGGGGGGGCAATTATTCACCCCTCCACTTT.

Turning to this clonotype: An end of the junction does not agree with germline; a read error may underlie this. The chain employs TRBV6-6 and TRBJ1-6; 7 bases line up with TRBD1. This CDR3 is 16 amino acids long. Germline CDR1 reads MNHNY; CDR2 reads SVGAGI (reference sequence). CDR3 sequence (DNA): TGTGCCAGCAGTTACGCAGATCGGGACAGAGATTCATCCCTCCACTTT. This codes for CASSYADRDRDSSLHF.